The rows below give T cell receptor beta chains drawn from one sample of a study of T cells in tuberculosis. The assay was immunoSEQ multiplex PCR, and TCRdb's table has in-frame clones only and misses some. This table has about 58,000 clones, 70% to 90% appearing once. The sample taken for sequencing was CD1b-GMM tetramer-negative cells sorted from PBMCs. The receptors originated from an adult woman with latent tuberculosis. Both conserved end residues are part of each CDR3. A D gene is named only where the DNA matches it firmly. A clone size is listed for some rows: how often the clone was seen (once, few, many), or a class if it is expanded.

J | V | size | D | DNA | CDR3
TRBJ2-1 | TRBV29-1 | once | TRBD2 | TGCGTAGCGGGAGCCTCGGGCTACAATGAGCAGTTCTTC | CVAGASGYNEQFF
TRBJ1-1 | TRBV6-4 | NA | TRBD1 | TGTGCCAGCAGAAGACAGGGGAACACTGAAGCTTTCTTT | CASRRQGNTEAFF
TRBJ2-1 | TRBV7-7 | NA | TRBD2 | TGTGCTAGCAGCCCCCCGGGGGGGGACTACAATGAGCAGTTCTTC | CASSPPGGDYNEQFF
TRBJ2-7 | TRBV28 | NA | NA | TGTGCCAGCAGTTTAGAAGAGGGCTACGAGCAGTACTTC | CASSLEEGYEQYF
TRBJ1-2 | TRBV28 | NA | TRBD1 | TGTGCCAGCAGTCGTGGGCCACAGGGGGCAAGAGTGGGTGGCTACACCTTC | CASSRGPQGARVGGYTF
TRBJ2-1 | TRBV14 | NA | TRBD2 | TGTGCCAGCAGCCAACTAGCGGGAGGTGAGCAGTTCTTC | CASSQLAGGEQFF
TRBJ2-7 | TRBV28 | NA | NA | TGTGCCAGCAGTTTCCGACATCTCTACGAGCAGTACTTC | CASSFRHLYEQYF
TRBJ2-2 | TRBV5-1 | once | TRBD1 | TGCGCCAGCAGCTTGCTTACGACAGGGAGTCAGTCCGGGGAGCTGTTTTTT | CASSLLTTGSQSGELFF
TRBJ2-3 | TRBV5-6 | NA | TRBD2 | TGTGCCAGCAGCCCCGGACTAGCGGAGAGCACAGATACGCAGTATTTT | CASSPGLAESTDTQYF
TRBJ1-5 | TRBV7-2 | NA | NA | TGTGCCAGCAGCCTGAGACGGGATAGCAATCAGCCCCAGCATTTT | CASSLRRDSNQPQHF
TRBJ2-5 | TRBV11-2 | NA | NA | TGTGCCAGCAGCTTAGATGCTTGGCCCCAAGAGACCCAGTACTTC | CASSLDAWPQETQYF